These 6 T cell receptor beta chains were sequenced from one sample in a study of blood T cell repertoires in COVID-19. This table comes from immunoSEQ multiplex PCR, and its TCRdb copy is limited to in-frame clones, with some not included. This sample has 120,000 or so clones, with about 83% found just once. The sample comprised PBMCs or T cells enriched from blood (not recorded which). The receptors here all came from a woman aged 25-40 years who had recovered from COVID-19.

The chain combines TRBV6-5 with TRBJ2-1; possibly TRBD2 for D (6 bases). Trimming shortened V by 10 bases and J by 5 bases, and 18 bases separated the two germline ends. The germline CDR1 and CDR2 sequences are MNHEY and SVGAGI. The CDR3 has 14 amino acids. The DNA for the CDR3 is TGTGCCATCCACCCCCGGGACTTCGACAATGAGCAGTTCTTC. Its protein is CAIHPRDFDNEQFF.

The rearrangement joins TRBV2 to TRBJ1-1; perhaps TRBD1 as D (5 bases). The germline V gene has CDR1 SNHLY and CDR2 FYNNEI. This CDR3 contains 14 residues. V was clipped by 7 bases and J by 1 base, with 13 bases between them. This CDR3 is CASTLSGGNTEAFF. The CDR3 DNA sequence: TGTGCCAGCACCCTCTCCGGGGGGAACACTGAAGCTTTCTTT.

The V and J genes are TRBV7-2 and TRBJ2-4; TRBD2 is a possible D gene (5 bases). CDR1 and CDR2 from the germline V gene are SGHTA and FQGNSA. This CDR3 has 16 amino acids. V was cut by 1 base and J by 2 bases, with 12 bases left in between. DNA for the CDR3: TGTGCCAGCAGCTTAGGGCCCGGGGTGACCAAAAACATTCAGTACTTC. Residues: CASSLGPGVTKNIQYF.

This chain links TRBV7-3 with TRBJ2-2, with D possibly matching TRBD1 (5 bases). Trimming took 5 bases from V and 7 from J, leaving 8 bases between them. CDR1 SGHTA and CDR2 FQGTGA come from the germline V gene. The CDR3 sequence is 12 residues long. CDR3 coding DNA: TGTGCCAGCAGCCTCAGGGTCGGGGAGCTGTTTTTT. It translates to CASSLRVGELFF. Looking up the rest from reference TRBV7-3 and TRBJ2-2 gives the full variable domain: GAGVSQTPSNKVTEKGKYVELRCDPISGHTALYWYRQSLGQGPEFLIYFQGTGAADDSGLPNDRFFAVRPEGSVSTLKIQRTERGDSAVYLCASSLRVGELFFGEGSRLTVL.

V is TRBV4-3 and J is TRBJ2-3, with 12 bases matching TRBD2. The CDR3 runs 17 residues. Germline-derived CDR1 and CDR2 are LGHNA and YSLEER. V gave up 4 bases and J gave up 4 bases; unmatched junction bases: 9. Written as DNA, the CDR3 is TGCGCCAGCAGCCTACGCCCGACTAGCGGGAGATCAGATACGCAGTATTTT. Amino acid sequence: CASSLRPTSGRSDTQYF.

This rearrangement joins TRBV5-1 to TRBJ2-1; D unresolved. CDR1 is SGHRS and CDR2 is YFSETQ in the germline V gene. The CDR3 runs 17 residues. V gave up 0 bases and J gave up 0 bases, with 13 bases separating them. The CDR3 DNA reads TGCGCCAGCAGCTTGGCCTCTGGCGGCAACTCCTACAATGAGCAGTTCTTC. Translated, it gives CASSLASGGNSYNEQFF.